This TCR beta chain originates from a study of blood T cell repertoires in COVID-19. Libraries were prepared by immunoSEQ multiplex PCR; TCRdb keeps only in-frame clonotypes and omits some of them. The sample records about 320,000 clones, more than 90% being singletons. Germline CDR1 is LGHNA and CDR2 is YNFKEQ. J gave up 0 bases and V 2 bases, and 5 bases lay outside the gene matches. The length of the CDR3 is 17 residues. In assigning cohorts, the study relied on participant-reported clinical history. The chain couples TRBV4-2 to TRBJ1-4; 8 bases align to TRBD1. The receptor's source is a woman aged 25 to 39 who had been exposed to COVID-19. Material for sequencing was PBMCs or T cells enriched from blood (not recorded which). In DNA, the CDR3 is TGTGCCAGCAGCCAACTACAGGGGGAAGCAACTAATGAAAAACTGTTTTTT. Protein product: CASSQLQGEATNEKLFF.